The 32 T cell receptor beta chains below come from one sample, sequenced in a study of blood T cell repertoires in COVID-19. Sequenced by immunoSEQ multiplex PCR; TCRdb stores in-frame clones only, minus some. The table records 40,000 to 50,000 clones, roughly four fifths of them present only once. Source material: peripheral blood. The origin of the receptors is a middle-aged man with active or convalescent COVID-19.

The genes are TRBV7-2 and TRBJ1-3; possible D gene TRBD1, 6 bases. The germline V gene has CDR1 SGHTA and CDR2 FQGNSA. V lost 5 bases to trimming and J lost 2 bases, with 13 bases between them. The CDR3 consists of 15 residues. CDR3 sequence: CASSAWTATGNTIYF. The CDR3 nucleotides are TGTGCCAGCAGCGCGTGGACAGCCACTGGAAACACCATATATTTT.

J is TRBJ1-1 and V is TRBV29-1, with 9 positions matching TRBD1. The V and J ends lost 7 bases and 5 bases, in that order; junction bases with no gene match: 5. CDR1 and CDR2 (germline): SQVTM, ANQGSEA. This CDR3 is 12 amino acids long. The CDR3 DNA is TGCAGCGGATCGACAGGGGGGACTGAAGCTTTCTTT. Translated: CSGSTGGTEAFF.

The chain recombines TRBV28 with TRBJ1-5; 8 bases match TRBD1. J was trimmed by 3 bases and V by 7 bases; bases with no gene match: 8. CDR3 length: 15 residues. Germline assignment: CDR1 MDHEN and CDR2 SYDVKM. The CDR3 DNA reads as TGTGCCAGCATTCCAGGGGGCCGGAACAATCAGCCCCAGCATTTT. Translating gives CASIPGGRNNQPQHF.

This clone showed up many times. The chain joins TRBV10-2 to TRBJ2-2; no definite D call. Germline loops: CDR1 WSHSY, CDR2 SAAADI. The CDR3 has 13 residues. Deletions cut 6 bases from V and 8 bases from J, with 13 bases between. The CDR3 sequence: CASRESPVGELFF. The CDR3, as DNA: TGCGCCAGCAGGGAGAGTCCGGTGGGGGAGCTGTTTTTT.

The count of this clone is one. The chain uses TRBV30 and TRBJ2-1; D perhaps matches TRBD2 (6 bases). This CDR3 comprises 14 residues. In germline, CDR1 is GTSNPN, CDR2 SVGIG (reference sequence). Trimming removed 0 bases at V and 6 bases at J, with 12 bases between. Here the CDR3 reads CAWSVYGGSNEQFF. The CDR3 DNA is TGTGCCTGGAGTGTATATGGGGGGAGCAATGAGCAGTTCTTC. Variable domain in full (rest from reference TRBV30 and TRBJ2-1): SQTIHQWPATLVQPVGSPLSLECTVEGTSNPNLYWYRQAAGRGLQLLFYSVGIGQISSEVPQNLSASRPQDRQFILSSKKLLLSDSGFYLCAWSVYGGSNEQFFGPGTRLTVL.

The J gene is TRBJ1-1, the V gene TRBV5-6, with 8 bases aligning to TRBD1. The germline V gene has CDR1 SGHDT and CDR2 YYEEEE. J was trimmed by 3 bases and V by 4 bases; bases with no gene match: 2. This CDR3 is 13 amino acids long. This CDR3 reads CASSKDRDTEAFF. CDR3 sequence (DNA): TGTGCCAGCAGCAAGGACAGGGACACTGAAGCTTTCTTT.

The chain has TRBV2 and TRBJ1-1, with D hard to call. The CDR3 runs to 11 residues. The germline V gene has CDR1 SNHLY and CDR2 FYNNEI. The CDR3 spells CAGGGNTEAFF. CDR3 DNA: TGTGCGGGTGGAGGGAACACTGAAGCTTTCTTT.

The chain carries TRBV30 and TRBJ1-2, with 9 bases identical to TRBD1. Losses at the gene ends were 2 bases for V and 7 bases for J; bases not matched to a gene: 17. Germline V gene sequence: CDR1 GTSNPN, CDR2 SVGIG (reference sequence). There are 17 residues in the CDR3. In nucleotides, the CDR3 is TGTGCCTGGAGTCTTAGGCCGGGGGGACAGGGAAGGTCTGGCTACACCTTC. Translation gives CAWSLRPGGQGRSGYTF.

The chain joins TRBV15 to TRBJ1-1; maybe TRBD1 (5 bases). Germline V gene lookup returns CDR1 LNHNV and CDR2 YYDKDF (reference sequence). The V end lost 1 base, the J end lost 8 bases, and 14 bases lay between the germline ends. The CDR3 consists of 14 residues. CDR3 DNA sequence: TGTGCCACCAGCAGAGGGAAAGGGGTTGGGGAAGCTTTCTTT. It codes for CATSRGKGVGEAFF.

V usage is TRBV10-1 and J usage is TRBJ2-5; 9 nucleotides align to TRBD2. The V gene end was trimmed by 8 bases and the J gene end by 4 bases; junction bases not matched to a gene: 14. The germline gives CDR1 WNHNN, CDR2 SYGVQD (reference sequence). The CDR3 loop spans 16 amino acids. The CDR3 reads CASGMGREGPGETQYF. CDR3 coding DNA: TGCGCCAGCGGTATGGGGCGGGAGGGCCCGGGAGAGACCCAGTACTTC.

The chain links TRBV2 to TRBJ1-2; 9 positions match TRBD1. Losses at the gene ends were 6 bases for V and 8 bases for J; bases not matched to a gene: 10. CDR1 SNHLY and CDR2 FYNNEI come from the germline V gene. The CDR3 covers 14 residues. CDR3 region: CASRILQGARGYTF. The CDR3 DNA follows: TGTGCCAGCAGGATCTTACAGGGGGCGCGCGGCTACACCTTC.

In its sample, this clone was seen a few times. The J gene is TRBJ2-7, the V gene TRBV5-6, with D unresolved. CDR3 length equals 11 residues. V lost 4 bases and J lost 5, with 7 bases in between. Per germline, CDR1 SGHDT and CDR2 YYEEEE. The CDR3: CASSILDEQYF. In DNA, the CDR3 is TGTGCCAGCAGCATCCTCGACGAGCAGTACTTC.

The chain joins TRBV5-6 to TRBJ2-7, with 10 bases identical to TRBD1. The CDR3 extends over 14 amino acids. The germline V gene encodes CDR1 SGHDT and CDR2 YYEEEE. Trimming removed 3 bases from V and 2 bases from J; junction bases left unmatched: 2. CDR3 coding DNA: TGTGCCAGCAGCTGGGACAGGGGAGCCTACGAGCAGTACTTC. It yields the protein CASSWDRGAYEQYF.

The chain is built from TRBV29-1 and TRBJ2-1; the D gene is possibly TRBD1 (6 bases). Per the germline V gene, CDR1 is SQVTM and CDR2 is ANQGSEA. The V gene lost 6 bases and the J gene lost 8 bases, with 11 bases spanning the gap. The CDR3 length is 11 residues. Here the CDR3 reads CSVFRGDEQFF. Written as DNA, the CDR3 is TGCAGCGTCTTCAGGGGCGATGAGCAGTTCTTC.

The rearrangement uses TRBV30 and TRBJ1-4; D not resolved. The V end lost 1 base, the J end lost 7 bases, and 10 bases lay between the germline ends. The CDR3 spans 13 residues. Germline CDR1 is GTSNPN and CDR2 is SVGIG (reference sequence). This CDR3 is CAWSAGNGEKLFF. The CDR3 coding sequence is TGTGCCTGGAGTGCGGGAAATGGTGAAAAACTGTTTTTT.

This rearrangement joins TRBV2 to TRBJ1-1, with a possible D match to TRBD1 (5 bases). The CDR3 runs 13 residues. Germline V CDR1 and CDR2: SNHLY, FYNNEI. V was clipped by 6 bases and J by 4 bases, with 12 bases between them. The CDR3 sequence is CASRTTGVTEAFF. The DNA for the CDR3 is TGTGCCAGCAGAACTACAGGTGTCACTGAAGCTTTCTTT.

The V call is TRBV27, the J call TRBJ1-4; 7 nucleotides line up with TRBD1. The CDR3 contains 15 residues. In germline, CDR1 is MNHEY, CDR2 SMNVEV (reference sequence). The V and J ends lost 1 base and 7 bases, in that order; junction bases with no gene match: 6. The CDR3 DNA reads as TGTGCCAGCAGTTTATTTGGCCAGGGGGGTGAAAAACTGTTTTTT. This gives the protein CASSLFGQGGEKLFF.

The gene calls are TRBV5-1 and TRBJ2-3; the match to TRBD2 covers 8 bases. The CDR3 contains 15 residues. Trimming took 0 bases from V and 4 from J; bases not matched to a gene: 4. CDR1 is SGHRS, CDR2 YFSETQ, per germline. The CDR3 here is CASSLAGGPSDTQYF. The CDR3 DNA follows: TGCGCCAGCAGCTTGGCGGGAGGGCCGTCAGATACGCAGTATTTT. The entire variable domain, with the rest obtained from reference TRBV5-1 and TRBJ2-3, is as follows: KAGVTQTPRYLIKTRGQQVTLSCSPISGHRSVSWYQQTPGQGLQFLFEYFSETQRNKGNFPGRFSGRQFSNSRSEMNVSTLELGDSALYLCASSLAGGPSDTQYFGPGTRLTVL.

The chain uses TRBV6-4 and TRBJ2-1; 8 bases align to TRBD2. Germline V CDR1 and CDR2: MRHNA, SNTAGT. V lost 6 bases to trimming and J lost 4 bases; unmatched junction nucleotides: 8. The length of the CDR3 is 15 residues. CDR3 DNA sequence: TGTGCCAGCAGGCGGGAGGAGGGGACGTACAATGAGCAGTTCTTC. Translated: CASRREEGTYNEQFF.

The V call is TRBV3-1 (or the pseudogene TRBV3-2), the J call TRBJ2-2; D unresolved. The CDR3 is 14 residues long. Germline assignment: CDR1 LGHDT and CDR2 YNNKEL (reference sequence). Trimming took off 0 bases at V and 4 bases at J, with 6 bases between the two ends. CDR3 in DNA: TGTGCCAGCAGCCAAGATGGGCGCACCGGGGAGCTGTTTTTT. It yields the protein CASSQDGRTGELFF.

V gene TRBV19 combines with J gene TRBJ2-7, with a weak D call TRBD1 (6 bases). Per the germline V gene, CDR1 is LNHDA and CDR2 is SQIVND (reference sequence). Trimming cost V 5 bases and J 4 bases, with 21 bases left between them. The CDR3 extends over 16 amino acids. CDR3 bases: TGTGCCAGTAGTTTTTCCCGCCTGGGGGCGGTATACGAGCAGTACTTC. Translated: CASSFSRLGAVYEQYF.

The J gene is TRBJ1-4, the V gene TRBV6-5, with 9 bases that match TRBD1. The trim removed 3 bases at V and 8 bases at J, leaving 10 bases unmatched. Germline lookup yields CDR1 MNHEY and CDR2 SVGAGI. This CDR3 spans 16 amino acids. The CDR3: CASSYAPGQGTEKLFF. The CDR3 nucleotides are TGTGCCAGCAGTTATGCCCCAGGACAGGGGACCGAAAAACTGTTTTTT.

CDR3 in amino acids: CASSTQGNYGYTF. The CDR3 DNA reads TGTGCCAGCAGTACTCAGGGTAACTATGGCTACACCTTC. The chain carries TRBV6-2 or TRBV6-3 and TRBJ1-2; D might be TRBD1 (5 bases). The germline CDR1 and CDR2 sequences are MNHEY and SVGEGT. There are 13 residues in the CDR3. V was pared by 5 bases and J by 1 base, with 8 bases between.

The CDR3 bases are TGCGCCAGCAGCCAGCCGGGACAGGGGCTCTACGAGCAGTACTTC. It translates to CASSQPGQGLYEQYF. The chain couples TRBV4-1 to TRBJ2-7, with TRBD1 matching 10 bases. J gave up 3 bases and V 3 bases, and 5 bases lay outside the gene matches. The CDR3 runs 15 residues. Germline CDR1 reads MGHRA; CDR2 reads YSYEKL.

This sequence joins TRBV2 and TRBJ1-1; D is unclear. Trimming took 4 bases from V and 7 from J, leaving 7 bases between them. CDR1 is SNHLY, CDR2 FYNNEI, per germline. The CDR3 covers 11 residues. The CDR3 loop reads CASSVRFEAFF. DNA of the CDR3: TGTGCCAGCAGTGTCAGATTTGAAGCTTTCTTT.

The CDR3 DNA sequence: TGCGCCAGCAGTGGACTAGCGGGGGGTTCCACAGATACGCAGTATTTT. It is translated as CASSGLAGGSTDTQYF. This chain joins TRBV10-1 and TRBJ2-3; TRBD2 aligns across 13 bases. The germline V gene encodes CDR1 WNHNN and CDR2 SYGVQD (reference sequence). The CDR3 runs 16 residues. Trimming at V came to 4 bases and at J to 2 bases, leaving 3 bases not matched to a gene.

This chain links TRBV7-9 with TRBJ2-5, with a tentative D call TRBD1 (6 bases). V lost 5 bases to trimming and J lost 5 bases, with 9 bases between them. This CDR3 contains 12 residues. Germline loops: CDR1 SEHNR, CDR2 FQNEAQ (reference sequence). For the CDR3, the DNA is TGTGCCAGCAGCCCAGGGGTGGAGACCCAGTACTTC. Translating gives CASSPGVETQYF.

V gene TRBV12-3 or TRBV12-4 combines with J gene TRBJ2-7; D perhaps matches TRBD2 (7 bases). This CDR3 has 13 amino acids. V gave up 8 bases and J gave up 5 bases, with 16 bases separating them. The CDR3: CASLKGGRHEQYF. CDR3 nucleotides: TGTGCCAGCCTCAAGGGGGGGCGCCACGAGCAGTACTTC.

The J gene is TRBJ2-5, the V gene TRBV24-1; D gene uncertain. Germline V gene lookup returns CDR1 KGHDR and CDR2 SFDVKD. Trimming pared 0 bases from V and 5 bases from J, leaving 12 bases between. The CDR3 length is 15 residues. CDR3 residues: CATSDLETPWETQYF. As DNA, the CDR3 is TGTGCCACCAGTGATTTGGAGACACCATGGGAGACCCAGTACTTC.

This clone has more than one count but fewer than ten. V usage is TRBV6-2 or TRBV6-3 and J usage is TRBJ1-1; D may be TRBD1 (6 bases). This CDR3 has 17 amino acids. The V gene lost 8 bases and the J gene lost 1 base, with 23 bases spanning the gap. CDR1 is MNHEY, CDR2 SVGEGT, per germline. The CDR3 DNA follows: TGTGCCAGCCGCCGTCCCACAGGGCTAAGGGGGAACACTGAAGCTTTCTTT. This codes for CASRRPTGLRGNTEAFF.

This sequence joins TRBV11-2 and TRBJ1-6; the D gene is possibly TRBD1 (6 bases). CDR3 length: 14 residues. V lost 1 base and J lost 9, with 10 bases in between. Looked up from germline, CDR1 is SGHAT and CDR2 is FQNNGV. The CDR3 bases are TGTGCCAGCAGCTTAGGGCAGGGGAGTTCACCCCTCCACTTT. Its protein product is CASSLGQGSSPLHF.

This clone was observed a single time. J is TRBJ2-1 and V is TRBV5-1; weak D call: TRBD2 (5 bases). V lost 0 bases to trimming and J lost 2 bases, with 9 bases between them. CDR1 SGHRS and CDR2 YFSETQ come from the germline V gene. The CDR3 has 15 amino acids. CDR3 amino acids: CASSLGTGTYNEQFF. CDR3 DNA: TGCGCCAGCAGCTTGGGGACTGGCACCTACAATGAGCAGTTCTTC.